The present T cell receptor beta chain was sequenced within a study of blood T cell repertoires in COVID-19. Study in general: Spain, Italy and the United States supplied samples that represented acute and convalescent COVID-19.

Recruitment covered about two dozen US areas and drew participants whose ages spanned roughly 18 to 100 years. Categorization into cohorts depended on clinical history that participants reported. Before being deemed recovered, Cohort 3 donors had two negative PCRs, clearance, or symptom resolution. TCRdb's table, derived via immunoSEQ multiplex PCR, lists solely in-frame clones and lacks some. Among roughly 250,000 clones listed, approximately 85% were seen once. The source of this sequence is a woman between 50 and 59 years old who had recovered from COVID-19. The sample consisted of PBMCs or T cells enriched from blood (not recorded which).

In nucleotides, the CDR3 is TGTGCCAGCAGCGCGGTCCCTAGCGGGGACACCTACGAGCAGTACTTC. As protein: CASSAVPSGDTYEQYF. The chain combines TRBV13 with TRBJ2-7; 9 bases map to TRBD2. Germline CDR1 is PRHDT and CDR2 is FYEKMQ (reference sequence). J gave up 2 bases and V 5 bases, and 10 bases lay outside the gene matches. The CDR3 contains 16 residues.